The clone carrying this TCR beta chain has a handful of counts. Unique molecular identifiers tagged the TCR beta cDNA libraries. Starting from about 1 to 10 million T cells, the study yielded about 490,000 cDNA molecules. A single record per CDR3 protein comes from TCRdb applying MiXCR to the PCR reads. The repertoire includes around 500,000 distinct CDR3 sequences, 34% of them detected once, and about 5.6% sits in the top ten. The data originate from a study of post-analysis software for immune sequencing data. In the study overall: Relapsing-remitting, secondary progressive and progressive-relapsing forms of multiple sclerosis all featured among disease courses.

This TCR was recovered from a girl aged 2 to 17 with multiple sclerosis. Sequenced input: blood.

Here the CDR3 reads CASSGRSANTEAFF. CDR3 in DNA: TGCGCCAGCAGCGGGCGCTCCGCTAACACTGAAGCTTTCTTT. The V call is TRBV4-1, the J call TRBJ1-1; D is unclear. The CDR3 contains 14 residues. V was cut by 5 bases and J by 2 bases, with 12 bases left in between. In germline, CDR1 is MGHRA, CDR2 YSYEKL.